The T cell receptor beta chain under discussion was sequenced for a study of graft-versus-host responses after intestinal transplantation. The study's findings and limits: An association linked early post-transplant HvG declines with peak circulating GvH clone levels.

From germline, CDR1 is LNHDA and CDR2 SQIVND (reference sequence). V was clipped by 6 bases and J by 10 bases; unmatched bases: 3. This CDR3 spans 11 amino acids. Sequencing used immunoSEQ multiplex PCR; TCRdb keeps in-frame clones, though not all of them. The sample lists about 130,000 clones; about 90% were seen once. Comment on this clone: Its specificity is unknown.

V usage is TRBV19 and J usage is TRBJ2-1; 7 nucleotides match TRBD2. The starting material was unstimulated CD4+ T cells sorted from spleen or lymph node cells, obtained before intestinal transplant. The source is a human donor who received an intestinal transplant. The CDR3 DNA reads as TGTGCCAGTAGGGGGGGGACGGAGCAGTTCTTC. It is translated as CASRGGTEQFF.